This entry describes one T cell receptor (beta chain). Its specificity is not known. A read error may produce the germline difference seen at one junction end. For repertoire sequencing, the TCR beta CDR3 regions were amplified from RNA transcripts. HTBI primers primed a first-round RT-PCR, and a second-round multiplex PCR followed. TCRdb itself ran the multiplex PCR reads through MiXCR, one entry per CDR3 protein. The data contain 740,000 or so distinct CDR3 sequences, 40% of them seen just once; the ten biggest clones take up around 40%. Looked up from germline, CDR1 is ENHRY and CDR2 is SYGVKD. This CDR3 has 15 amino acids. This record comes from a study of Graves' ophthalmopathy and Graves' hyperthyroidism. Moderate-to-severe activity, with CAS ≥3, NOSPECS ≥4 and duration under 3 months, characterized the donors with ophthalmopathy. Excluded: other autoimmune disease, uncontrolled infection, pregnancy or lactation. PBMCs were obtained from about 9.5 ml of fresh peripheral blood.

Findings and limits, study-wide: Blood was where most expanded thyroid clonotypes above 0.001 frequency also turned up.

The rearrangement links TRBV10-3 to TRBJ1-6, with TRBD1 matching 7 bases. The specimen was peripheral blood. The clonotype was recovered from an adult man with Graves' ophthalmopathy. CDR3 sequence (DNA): TGTGCCAGCAGTTACGAGGGGGCAGGGCATTCACCCCTCCACTTT. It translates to CASSYEGAGHSPLHF.